Listed below are T cell receptor beta chains from one sample, sequenced in a study of tumor-infiltrating lymphocytes in oesophageal squamous cell carcinoma. TCRdb re-called the PCR reads through MiXCR, storing one row per CDR3 protein. This sample yields under 20,000 distinct CDR3 sequences, of which 40% are seen a single time; 6.8% belongs to the top ten. Sequenced material: blood. The source is a male donor with esophageal squamous cell carcinoma. The CDR3 runs from the conserved cysteine through the conserved F or W. D genes are given only for firm matches. Where a row states a size, it is once, few, many or the class of an expanded clone; other rows omit it.

TRBJ2-2 NA TRBV7-3 once 14 TGTGCCAGCAGCCCGACTAGGGGGGTGGGGGAGCTGTTTTTT CASSPTRGVGELFF
TRBJ2-3 TRBD2 TRBV10-3 NA 15 TGTGCCATCAGTGGGACTAGCGGGGTTCCAGATACGCAGTATTTT CAISGTSGVPDTQYF
TRBJ2-6 NA TRBV20-1 few 15 TGCAGTGCTAGTGAGGCGGGCGCCGGGGCCAACGTCCTGACTTTC CSASEAGAGANVLTF
TRBJ2-3 NA TRBV12-3/TRBV12-4 medium-sized 15 TGTGCCAGCAGTTTACAGGGGAGGAGCACAGATACGCAGTATTTT CASSLQGRSTDTQYF
TRBJ1-1 NA TRBV7-2 medium-sized 14 TGTGCCAGCAGCTCCTATCGACGGAACACTGAAGCTTTCTTT CASSSYRRNTEAFF
TRBJ2-1 NA TRBV4-2 few 16 TGTGCCAGCAGCCCGGGGACTGGGGGGGGCCTGGGTGAGCAGTTCTTC CASSPGTGGGLGEQFF
TRBJ2-1 NA TRBV6-1 medium-sized 16 TGTGCCAGCAGTGAGACCCTAGCGTTGTCCTACAATGAGCAGTTCTTC CASSETLALSYNEQFF
TRBJ2-7 NA TRBV20-1 once 17 TGCAGTGCTAGTGGACGAGGAGCCTTAAGCTCCTACAATGAGCAGTACTTC CSASGRGALSSYNEQYF
TRBJ1-2 NA TRBV4-1 many 14 TGCGCCAGCAGCCAGAGCCAAGGGCGCTATGGCTACACCTTC CASSQSQGRYGYTF
TRBJ1-1 TRBD1 TRBV7-9 NA 15 TGTGCCAGCAGCGTAGACAGGGGCAGAAACACTGAAGCTTTCTTT CASSVDRGRNTEAFF
TRBJ2-3 TRBD2 TRBV6-1 medium-sized 17 TGTGCCAGCAGTGAAGTGAGCGGGGGAGGAAGCACAGATACGCAGTATTTT CASSEVSGGGSTDTQYF